Shown below are 25 T cell receptor beta chains from a single sample sequenced in a study of T-cell memory formation after mild COVID-19. Each CDR3 protein is one row after TCRdb ran MiXCR on the 5' RACE reads. The data contain approximately 300,000 distinct CDR3 sequences, roughly 15% of them singletons. Sequenced material: PBMCs or a T cell subset sorted from them (not recorded which). The receptor set was obtained from a man between 18 and 29 years old who had mild COVID-19 (a few samples of this study predate the infection). Cell type and time point are not known.

The rearrangement joins TRBV5-1 to TRBJ1-6; D is unresolved. V shed 0 bases and J shed 0 bases, with 10 bases lying between them. The CDR3 totals 17 residues. Germline V gives CDR1 SGHRS, CDR2 YFSETQ. The CDR3 is CASSLDGRSSYNSPLHF. The CDR3 DNA reads TGCGCCAGCAGCTTGGACGGCAGGAGCTCCTATAATTCACCCCTCCACTTT. The whole variable domain, filled in from reference TRBV5-1 and TRBJ1-6, reads KAGVTQTPRYLIKTRGQQVTLSCSPISGHRSVSWYQQTPGQGLQFLFEYFSETQRNKGNFPGRFSGRQFSNSRSEMNVSTLELGDSALYLCASSLDGRSSYNSPLHFGNGTRLTVT.

This clonotype was picked up many times. V and J are TRBV27 and TRBJ2-2, with TRBD2 as a possible D gene (5 bases). The V gene lost 3 bases and the J gene lost 7 bases, with 9 bases spanning the gap. The CDR3 covers 13 residues. CDR1 MNHEY and CDR2 SMNVEV come from the germline V gene (reference sequence). The CDR3 coding sequence is TGTGCCAGCAGTTTGAGAGGGATCGGGGAGCTGTTTTTT. Translating it yields CASSLRGIGELFF.

In this sample, this clonotype turned up many times. The rearrangement links TRBV4-1 to TRBJ2-5; D possibly uses TRBD1 or TRBD2 (7 bases each). V gave up 1 base and J gave up 5 bases, with 17 bases separating them. Looked up from germline, CDR1 is MGHRA and CDR2 is YSYEKL. The CDR3 totals 16 residues. As DNA, the CDR3 is TGCGCCAGCAGCCAAGCTGGAGCAGGGGGGGGGGAGACCCAGTACTTC. This translates into CASSQAGAGGGETQYF.

This clonotype was seen more than once but under ten times. The CDR3 sequence: CASWPQHF. The CDR3, as DNA: TGTGCCAGTTGGCCCCAGCATTTT. The chain couples TRBV6-2 or TRBV6-3 to TRBJ1-5; D remains ambiguous. Germline-derived CDR1 and CDR2 are MNHEY and SVGEGT. The CDR3 has 8 residues. V lost 9 bases and J 9 bases, leaving 3 bases between the germline ends.

This clonotype has just a few counts. The chain joins TRBV5-1 to TRBJ2-7, with D tentatively TRBD2 (6 bases). The CDR3 runs to 14 residues. The V and J ends lost 3 bases and 3 bases respectively, with 13 bases between them. Germline V lookup: CDR1 SGHRS, CDR2 YFSETQ. Written as DNA, the CDR3 is TGCGCCAGCAGCTCGGGGGTTGGTAGCTACGAGCAGTACTTC. Translating it yields CASSSGVGSYEQYF.

The table lists this clonotype with many counts. The chain recombines TRBV6-2 or TRBV6-3 with TRBJ1-5; D remains ambiguous. Germline lookup yields CDR1 MNHEY and CDR2 SVGEGT. This CDR3 is built from 18 residues. V lost 0 bases and J lost 2, with 17 bases in between. The CDR3: CASSYSRSRVIGNQPQHF. The CDR3 bases are TGTGCCAGCAGTTACTCGAGGAGTAGGGTCATCGGCAATCAGCCCCAGCATTTT.

This clonotype came up a few times. The rearrangement uses TRBV20-1 and TRBJ2-1; 7 bases map to TRBD1. The length of the CDR3 is 15 residues. V shed 5 bases, J shed 3 bases, and the junction held 10 bases outside the gene matches. CDR1 and CDR2 from the germline V gene are DFQATT and SNEGSKA (reference sequence). Here the CDR3 DNA reads TGCAGTGCTCTTTCCCCGGGACAGAACTACAATGAGCAGTTCTTC. Protein product: CSALSPGQNYNEQFF.

The V gene is TRBV5-1, the J gene TRBJ2-5, with a possible D match to TRBD2 (5 bases). V was pared by 1 base and J by 2 bases, with 9 bases between. Germline CDR1 SGHRS, CDR2 YFSETQ. This CDR3 has 14 amino acids. CDR3 nucleotides: TGCGCCAGCAGCTTGTTCCGGGGTCAAGAGACCCAGTACTTC. Its protein is CASSLFRGQETQYF.

This clonotype turned up a few times. J is TRBJ2-7 and V is TRBV6-6; D tentatively fits TRBD1 or TRBD2 (5 bases each). This CDR3 spans 13 amino acids. CDR1 MNHNY and CDR2 SVGAGI come from the germline V gene (reference sequence). V was shortened by 8 bases and J by 7 bases, with 18 bases between the two germline ends. CDR3 region: CASRVGTGLEQYF. CDR3 bases: TGTGCCAGCCGGGTCGGGACGGGCTTGGAGCAGTACTTC.

This clonotype appeared many times. The chain recombines TRBV6-2 or TRBV6-3 with TRBJ2-7; 8 bases are shared with TRBD1. The germline V gene encodes CDR1 MNHEY and CDR2 SVGEGT. The trim removed 2 bases at V and 2 bases at J, leaving 2 bases unmatched. The CDR3 consists of 14 residues. CDR3 loop: CASSYGTGTYEQYF. For the CDR3, the DNA is TGTGCCAGCAGTTACGGGACAGGTACCTACGAGCAGTACTTC.

In its sample, this clonotype was seen a few times. V usage is TRBV7-2 and J usage is TRBJ1-4, with 7 bases aligning to TRBD1. The V gene's germline CDR1 is SGHTA and CDR2 FQGNSA. The CDR3 sequence is 14 residues long. J gave up 4 bases and V 5 bases, and 4 bases lay outside the gene matches. CDR3 in amino acids: CASSSQGGNEKLFF. The DNA for the CDR3 is TGTGCCAGCAGCAGCCAGGGGGGTAATGAAAAACTGTTTTTT.

This clonotype has more than one count but fewer than ten. The gene calls are TRBV18 and TRBJ2-7, with 9 bases lining up with TRBD1. V lost 5 bases, J lost 2 bases, and 4 bases stayed unmatched. Germline CDR1 and CDR2: KGHSH and LQKENI. CDR3 length: 14 amino acids. This CDR3 is CASSNRGPPYEQYF. CDR3 sequence (DNA): TGTGCCAGCTCAAACAGGGGGCCCCCCTACGAGCAGTACTTC.

The sample holds a few counts of this clonotype. The gene calls are TRBV25-1 and TRBJ2-7, with TRBD2 matching over 8 bases. Germline values: CDR1 MGHDK, CDR2 SYGVNS. The CDR3 runs 14 residues. V trimming: 7 bases; J trimming: 0 bases; junction bases outside the gene matches: 5. CDR3 bases: TGTGCCAGCATGGCGGGGGGAAGCTCCTACGAGCAGTACGTC. Its protein product is CASMAGGSSYEQYV.

V gene TRBV2 combines with J gene TRBJ1-2, with TRBD1 matching 9 bases. The germline gives CDR1 SNHLY, CDR2 FYNNEI. V shed 0 bases and J 7 bases; nucleotides not matched to a gene: 9. The CDR3 consists of 16 residues. The chain's CDR3 is CASSEARTGVRPGYTF. In nucleotides, the CDR3 is TGTGCCAGCAGTGAAGCCCGGACAGGGGTCCGGCCTGGCTACACCTTC.

This clonotype was observed a few times. The rearrangement uses TRBV7-6 and TRBJ2-2; a possible D gene is TRBD2 (5 bases). Trimming took 7 bases from V and 7 from J, leaving 16 bases between them. The CDR3 length is 14 residues. Germline-derived CDR1 and CDR2 are SGHVS and FNYEAQ. In DNA, the CDR3 is TGTGCCAGCATGTTGAGGCTAGCCGGCGGGGAGCTGTTTTTT. Translation gives CASMLRLAGGELFF.

J is TRBJ2-7 and V is TRBV18; TRBD1 or TRBD2 may be the D gene (5 bases each). With 8 bases removed from V and 4 bases from J, the gap between germline ends came to 15 bases. The CDR3 length is 13 residues. Germline V gene data show CDR1 as KGHSH and CDR2 as LQKENI. CDR3 sequence: CASHAGTVYEQYF. CDR3 nucleotides: TGTGCCAGCCACGCCGGGACGGTTTACGAGCAGTACTTC.

V is TRBV19 and J is TRBJ2-7, with 7 nucleotides matching TRBD1. V lost 4 bases, J lost 4 bases, and 13 bases stayed unmatched. The CDR3 totals 16 residues. Germline V gene lookup returns CDR1 LNHDA and CDR2 SQIVND (reference sequence). The CDR3 loop reads CASSTLPGTATYEQYF. DNA of the CDR3: TGTGCCAGTAGTACCCTTCCCGGGACAGCAACATACGAGCAGTACTTC.

This chain links TRBV7-8 with TRBJ2-7; 10 bases fit TRBD1. This CDR3 is 14 amino acids long. In germline, CDR1 is SGHVS, CDR2 FQNEAQ. The V and J ends lost 8 bases and 5 bases, in that order; junction bases with no gene match: 9. As DNA, the CDR3 is TGTGCCAGCGGAGGGACAGGGGTTGGCGACGAGCAGTACGTC. Its protein product is CASGGTGVGDEQYV.

This clonotype appeared many times. The chain combines TRBV7-3 with TRBJ2-1; 7 nucleotides match TRBD1. The CDR3 consists of 18 residues. V was pared by 0 bases and J by 0 bases, with 8 bases of the junction left unmatched. Germline CDR1 reads SGHTA; CDR2 reads FQGTGA. CDR3 protein: CASSLTGGPPSSYNEQFF. CDR3 DNA sequence: TGTGCCAGCAGCTTAACAGGGGGCCCTCCAAGCTCCTACAATGAGCAGTTCTTC.

A few counts support this clonotype. The chain carries TRBV12-3 or TRBV12-4 and TRBJ2-3; 7 positions agree with TRBD2. The CDR3 has 14 amino acids. The ends lost 5 bases at V and 6 bases at J; junction bases unmatched: 8. CDR3 DNA: TGTGCCAGCAGTGATGAGCGGGGAAGGGATACGCAGTATTTT. This translates into CASSDERGRDTQYF.

This clonotype was observed a few times. This chain joins TRBV10-3 and TRBJ1-6; possibly TRBD1 for D (5 bases). The V and J ends lost 10 bases and 5 bases respectively, with 18 bases between them. The CDR3 has 15 residues. Looked up from germline, CDR1 is ENHRY and CDR2 is SYGVKD. The CDR3 region is CATSYRRADNSPLHF. The CDR3 DNA is TGTGCCACCAGCTACAGGAGAGCTGATAATTCACCCCTCCACTTT.

J is TRBJ2-4 and V is TRBV28, with D perhaps being TRBD1 or TRBD2 (5 bases each). V was pared by 6 bases and J by 4 bases, with 13 bases between. The CDR3 has 14 residues. Germline V gene data show CDR1 as MDHEN and CDR2 as SYDVKM. CDR3 region: CASSPLGVKNIQYF. CDR3 in DNA: TGTGCCAGCAGCCCCCTGGGGGTTAAAAACATTCAGTACTTC.

This clonotype showed up just a few times. The chain recombines TRBV12-3 or TRBV12-4 with TRBJ1-1; D remains unclear. V was cut by 4 bases and J by 5 bases, with 8 bases left in between. The CDR3 runs to 12 residues. CDR3 DNA sequence: TGTGCCAGCAGTTCGCTGCGGACTGAAGCTTTCTTT. Translating it yields CASSSLRTEAFF.

The V call is TRBV12-5, the J call TRBJ1-5; no clear D. The length of the CDR3 is 13 residues. Germline V gene data show CDR1 as LGHNT and CDR2 as FRNRAP. The V end lost 7 bases, the J end lost 5 bases, and 12 bases lay between the germline ends. This CDR3 reads CASATNFDQPQHF. CDR3 DNA sequence: TGTGCTAGTGCTACGAATTTCGATCAGCCCCAGCATTTT.

The V call is TRBV7-9, the J call TRBJ1-1; a possible D gene is TRBD1 (5 bases). The CDR3 has 15 residues. Germline-derived CDR1 and CDR2 are SEHNR and FQNEAQ (reference sequence). The V end lost 3 bases, the J end lost 4 bases, and 15 bases lay between the germline ends. The DNA of the CDR3 is TGTGCCAGCAGCTTGGCAGGGTCAGGTTTCACTGAAGCTTTCTTT. It encodes CASSLAGSGFTEAFF.